The rows below give T cell receptor beta chains drawn from one sample of a study of blood T cell repertoires in COVID-19. Measured with immunoSEQ multiplex PCR; TCRdb has only the in-frame clones, and not every one. The table has over 85,000 clones, 80% to 90% seen once. The specimen was peripheral blood. The receptors were gathered from an elderly woman with acute or convalescent COVID-19. Each CDR3 is given with its conserved first and last residue. D genes are given only for firm matches. A row's size may be missing; if present it is once, few, many or a size class.

DNA	CDR3	V	J	D	size
TGTGCCAGTAGGGACGGGACAGGTTATCGGGCTAACTATGGCTACACCTTC	CASRDGTGYRANYGYTF	TRBV19	TRBJ1-2	TRBD1	-
TGTGCCAGCTCACCATGGGACAAGGTCCCCTACGAGCAGTACTTC	CASSPWDKVPYEQYF	TRBV18	TRBJ2-7	-	few
TGTGCCAGCTCACCACCGAGCGGGGGATCGGGGTTTGAGCAGTTCTTC	CASSPPSGGSGFEQFF	TRBV18	TRBJ2-1	TRBD2	few
TGTGCCAGCAGCTCTCCGGGACAGGGCCTCTACGAGCAGTACTTC	CASSSPGQGLYEQYF	TRBV5-4	TRBJ2-7	TRBD1	once
TGCGCCAGCAGACTCACGAGCTCCTACGAGCAGTACTTC	CASRLTSSYEQYF	TRBV23-1	TRBJ2-7	-	-
TGTGCCAGCTCACCAGGGACTTCAGGAGGGGGCTACACCTTC	CASSPGTSGGGYTF	TRBV18	TRBJ1-2	-	-
TGCGCCAGCAGCCAAGTTGGGCGGACAGGGCTAGAAAAACTGTTTTTT	CASSQVGRTGLEKLFF	TRBV4-1	TRBJ1-4	TRBD1	once
TGTGCCAGCAGCCCCCTCCTGGGCGGGGGGGCCGCCGGGCAGTTCTTC	CASSPLLGGGAAGQFF	TRBV7-9	TRBJ2-1	TRBD2	-
TGTGCCAGCAGCTCAATAGCACGGGACAGGGAAGACTTC	CASSSIARDREDF	TRBV5-5	TRBJ1-2	TRBD1	-
TGTGCCAGCAGGGTTGGGGGGGACTATGGCTACACCTTC	CASRVGGDYGYTF	TRBV2	TRBJ1-2	-	-
TGTGCCAGCTCACCACTTTTACAGGCCGGCACAGATACGCAGTATTTT	CASSPLLQAGTDTQYF	TRBV18	TRBJ2-3	-	-
TGTGCCAGCAGCCCTGCCGCTAAGGGGGAGAGTTCACCCCTCCACTTT	CASSPAAKGESSPLHF	TRBV9	TRBJ1-6	-	-
TGTGCCAGCAGTGCGGAGACAGGGAACTATGGCTACACCTTC	CASSAETGNYGYTF	TRBV6-4	TRBJ1-2	TRBD1	-
TGTGCCAGCAGTCCGGGACAATCGAACACTGAAGCTTTCTTT	CASSPGQSNTEAFF	TRBV2	TRBJ1-1	-	-
TGTGCTAGTGGTTTGGTACCAGGGGCCGGCTACACCTTC	CASGLVPGAGYTF	TRBV12-5	TRBJ1-2	-	-
TGTGCCAGCAGTTTCGGGTCTAACGAGCAGTACTTC	CASSFGSNEQYF	TRBV12-3/TRBV12-4	TRBJ2-7	-	-
TGTGCCAGCAGCTTACAAGGGGCCCTTACGAGTGAAGCTTTCTTT	CASSLQGALTSEAFF	TRBV5-5	TRBJ1-1	-	-
TGTGCCAGCAGCTTGGGAATTGGGACAGGGGCCGCCGGGGAGCTGTTTTTT	CASSLGIGTGAAGELFF	TRBV5-4	TRBJ2-2	TRBD1	-
TGTGCCAGCAGCCAGGGGTGGCAGGGGAACACTGAAGCTTTCTTT	CASSQGWQGNTEAFF	TRBV3-1/TRBV3-2	TRBJ1-1	-	once
TGTGCCGCCCGCCCGACAGGGGGAAGCGGTGCTAACTATGGCTACACCTTC	CAARPTGGSGANYGYTF	TRBV28	TRBJ1-2	TRBD1	-
TGTGCCAGCAGCTTGGGGGGGCACCAGCCCCAGCATTTT	CASSLGGHQPQHF	TRBV5-4	TRBJ1-5	-	-
TGTGCCAGCAGCTCGGACAGGGGTCGAGGGAGTGAGCAGTTCTTC	CASSSDRGRGSEQFF	TRBV5-8	TRBJ2-1	TRBD1	-
TGTGCCAGCAGCTTACTGGCGGGTTGGGACGAGCAGTACTTC	CASSLLAGWDEQYF	TRBV7-3	TRBJ2-7	-	-
TGTGCCAGCAGTTACCGGGGACTAGCGGGAAATGAGCAGTTCTTC	CASSYRGLAGNEQFF	TRBV6-5	TRBJ2-1	TRBD2	-
TGTGCCAGCACCTCGACAGGCCAGGGGTACTTC	CASTSTGQGYF	TRBV6-1	TRBJ2-7	-	-
TGTGCCAGCAGCTTAAATACAGGGGCTGGTGGCTACACCTTC	CASSLNTGAGGYTF	TRBV7-3	TRBJ1-2	TRBD1	-
TGCGCCAGCAGCCAAGAGTGGACAGGGGGCAATCAGCCCCAGCATTTT	CASSQEWTGGNQPQHF	TRBV4-1	TRBJ1-5	TRBD1	-
TGTGCCAGCAGCGGGTCGCAAGCTTTCTTT	CASSGSQAFF	TRBV2	TRBJ1-1	-	-
TGTGCCAGCACCCGAGGACAGGGGGTTACTGAAGCTTTCTTT	CASTRGQGVTEAFF	TRBV6-5	TRBJ1-1	TRBD1	-
TGCAGCGGTTGGACTAGCGGGGATCTCCCGTTCTTC	CSGWTSGDLPFF	TRBV29-1	TRBJ2-1	TRBD2	-
TGTGCCAGCAGCTTAGCGCCTTGGCAGGGGGCCAAAGGCTACACCTTC	CASSLAPWQGAKGYTF	TRBV7-8	TRBJ1-2	TRBD1	-
TGTGCCACCAGTGACACCGGGACAGGCTCCTACAATGAGCAGTTCTTC	CATSDTGTGSYNEQFF	TRBV24-1	TRBJ2-1	TRBD1	-
TGTGCCAGCAGTTACCGCACAGGGGTCTCTGGAAACACCATATATTTT	CASSYRTGVSGNTIYF	TRBV6-2/TRBV6-3	TRBJ1-3	TRBD1	once
TGTGCCAGCAGCCAGAGAGGGGGCTTGGAGACCCAGTACTTC	CASSQRGGLETQYF	TRBV3-1/TRBV3-2	TRBJ2-5	TRBD1	-
TGTGCCAGCAGAGCCGGGACACCTATGAACACTGAAGCTTTCTTT	CASRAGTPMNTEAFF	TRBV6-5	TRBJ1-1	-	once
TGTGCCAGTAGTGTGCCGGGACAGGGAGCGGGCGGAGGATATGGCTACACCTTC	CASSVPGQGAGGGYGYTF	TRBV19	TRBJ1-2	TRBD1	once
TGTGCCAGTAGTGCGGGACAGGGGTACACCGGGGAGCTGTTTTTT	CASSAGQGYTGELFF	TRBV19	TRBJ2-2	TRBD1	-
TGTGCCAGCAGCCCGCTGGGACTAGCGGGTGGCAATGAGCAGTTCTTC	CASSPLGLAGGNEQFF	TRBV9	TRBJ2-1	TRBD2	-
TGTGCCACCAGCAGCCAGGACAGGGGGACCTACGAGCAGTACTTC	CATSSQDRGTYEQYF	TRBV15	TRBJ2-7	TRBD1	few
TGCGCCAGCAGCCAAGGGCTGGGCCCGCCGTATTTT	CASSQGLGPPYF	TRBV4-1	TRBJ2-3	-	-
TGTGCCAGCAGCGTAGGTTCAGGTCGGGGTTCACCCCTCCACTTT	CASSVGSGRGSPLHF	TRBV9	TRBJ1-6	-	-
TGCGCCAGCAGCTTGTCGGGACAGGGAGGCACTGAAGCTTTCTTT	CASSLSGQGGTEAFF	TRBV5-1	TRBJ1-1	TRBD1	-
TGTGCCAGCAGCGCGACCCGAGGCGGCACAGATACGCAGTATTTT	CASSATRGGTDTQYF	TRBV11-3	TRBJ2-3	-	-
TGTGCCAGCAGTTTATGGGCAGGGGCTAATAGCAATCAGCCCCAGCATTTT	CASSLWAGANSNQPQHF	TRBV27	TRBJ1-5	-	-
TGTGCCAGCAGCTTGGATGGACTAGCGGTCGCGAACACCGGGGAGCTGTTTTTT	CASSLDGLAVANTGELFF	TRBV5-6	TRBJ2-2	TRBD2	-
TGTGCCAGCAGTGACGATGAAGGGAGAAGCAATCAGCCCCAGCATTTT	CASSDDEGRSNQPQHF	TRBV6-1	TRBJ1-5	-	few
TGTGCCAGCAGTCCATTGTCGGTGGGCAATCAGCCCCAGCATTTT	CASSPLSVGNQPQHF	TRBV28	TRBJ1-5	-	-
TGTGCCAGCCGGGACAGGGAAGTGGATACGCAGTATTTT	CASRDREVDTQYF	TRBV2	TRBJ2-3	TRBD1	-
TGTGCCAGCAGTGATGTCGGCAGGAAAGATACAGATACGCAGTATTTT	CASSDVGRKDTDTQYF	TRBV6-1	TRBJ2-3	-	once
TGCGCCAGCAGGTCTAGCGGGGTTCTGGAGCAGTACTTC	CASRSSGVLEQYF	TRBV10-2	TRBJ2-7	TRBD2	-
TGCGCCAGCAGCCGTGGGACGGGACAGGGGGCGAAGGAAGCTTTCTTT	CASSRGTGQGAKEAFF	TRBV5-1	TRBJ1-1	TRBD1	-
TGTGCCAGCAGCCGTAGGGGGCAGAAGTCCTACGAGCAGTACTTC	CASSRRGQKSYEQYF	TRBV6-5	TRBJ2-7	TRBD1	few
TGCGCCAGCAGCCTGCATGCCGGGACAGAGAACTATGGCTACACCTTC	CASSLHAGTENYGYTF	TRBV4-1	TRBJ1-2	TRBD1	-